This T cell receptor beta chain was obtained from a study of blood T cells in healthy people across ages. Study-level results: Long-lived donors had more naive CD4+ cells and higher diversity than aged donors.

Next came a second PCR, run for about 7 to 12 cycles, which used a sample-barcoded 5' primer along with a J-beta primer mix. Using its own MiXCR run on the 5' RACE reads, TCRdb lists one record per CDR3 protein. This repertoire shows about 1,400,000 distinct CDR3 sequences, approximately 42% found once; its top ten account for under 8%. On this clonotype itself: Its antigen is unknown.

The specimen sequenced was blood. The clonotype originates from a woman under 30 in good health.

The CDR3 DNA sequence: TGCGCCAGCAGCTCCGACGGCGGCGCAGGGGCGTATGGCTACACCTTC. Amino acids: CASSSDGGAGAYGYTF. V gene TRBV5-1 combines with J gene TRBJ1-2; D perhaps matches TRBD1 (6 bases). Germline V lookup: CDR1 SGHRS, CDR2 YFSETQ. This CDR3 is 16 amino acids long. The germline V and J ends were trimmed by 3 bases and 5 bases, with 20 bases remaining between them.